The entry below describes one TCR beta chain. This entry belongs to a study of identical twins. A universal primer site arose from template switching, and cDNA bore unique molecular identifiers. TCRdb itself ran the 5' RACE reads through MiXCR, one entry per CDR3 protein. The sample yields 500,000 to 650,000 distinct CDR3 sequences, around 20% seen once. Looked up from germline, CDR1 is SGHRS and CDR2 is YFSETQ. The V and J ends lost 4 bases and 13 bases respectively, with 21 bases between them. This CDR3 is 14 amino acids long. These sequences were also reported in another study, on yellow fever vaccine responses in identical twins.

The J gene is TRBJ2-1, the V gene TRBV5-1; D possibly corresponds to TRBD2 (6 bases). Sequenced: CD4+ T cells sorted from blood. This TCR was recovered from a young woman in good health. CDR3 coding DNA: TGCGCCAGCAGCGTCGAAAATTGGGGGGATATCCAGTTCTTC. Amino acids: CASSVENWGDIQFF. Based on the CDR3 plus reference TRBV5-1 and TRBJ2-1, the full variable domain is KAGVTQTPRYLIKTRGQQVTLSCSPISGHRSVSWYQQTPGQGLQFLFEYFSETQRNKGNFPGRFSGRQFSNSRSEMNVSTLELGDSALYLCASSVENWGDIQFFGPGTRLTVL.